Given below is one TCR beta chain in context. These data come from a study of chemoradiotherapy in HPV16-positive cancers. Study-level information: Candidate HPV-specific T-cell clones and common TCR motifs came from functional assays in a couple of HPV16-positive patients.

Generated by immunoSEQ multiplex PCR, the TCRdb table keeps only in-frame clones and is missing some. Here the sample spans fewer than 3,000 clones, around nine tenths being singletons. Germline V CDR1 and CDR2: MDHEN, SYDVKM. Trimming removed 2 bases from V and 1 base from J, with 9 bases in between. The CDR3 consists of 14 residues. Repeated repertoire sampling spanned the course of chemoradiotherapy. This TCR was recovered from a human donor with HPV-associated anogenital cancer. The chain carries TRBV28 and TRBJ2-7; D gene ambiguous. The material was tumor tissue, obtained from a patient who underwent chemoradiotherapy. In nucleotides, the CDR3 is TGTGCCAGCAGTTTAAGGTTCCGATCCTACGAGCAGTACTTC. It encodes CASSLRFRSYEQYF.